Listed here are 21 T cell receptor beta chains from one sample, sequenced in a study of blood T cell repertoires in COVID-19 (dated by TCRdb to about 2020). Library generation was performed with the immunoSEQ multiplex PCR assay. As stored in TCRdb, this immuneACCESS dataset retains in-frame rearrangements with V and J assigned. A fraction of the clones does not appear; measured against another copy, unresolved V genes explain less than half of the discrepancy, and the remainder lacks a known reason. Recorded for this sample are some 150,000 clones; roughly 86% of them occurred a single time. Over 0.8% of the sample is held by the ten biggest clonotypes. The sequencing sample was made of peripheral blood. Receptor source: a woman in her 50s with acute or convalescent COVID-19.

This clone was detected once. This chain connects TRBV3-1 (or the pseudogene TRBV3-2) to TRBJ1-5; 7 nucleotides align to TRBD1. This CDR3 spans 15 amino acids. Trimming cost V 2 bases and J 3 bases; bases outside gene matches: 4. Germline CDR1 reads LGHDT; CDR2 reads YNNKEL (reference sequence). The CDR3, as DNA: TGTGCCAGCAGCCAAACAGGGGCTAACAATCAGCCCCAGCATTTT. As protein: CASSQTGANNQPQHF.

This chain uses TRBV19 with TRBJ2-5; 8 bases agree with TRBD2. V lost 6 bases to trimming and J lost 3 bases; unmatched junction nucleotides: 9. CDR3 length: 15 amino acids. CDR1 is LNHDA and CDR2 is SQIVND in the germline V gene (reference sequence). The CDR3 reads CASSPLGRGEETQYF. Here the CDR3 DNA reads TGTGCCAGTAGCCCCTTGGGGCGGGGGGAAGAGACCCAGTACTTC.

The chain carries TRBV20-1 and TRBJ2-7, with 8 bases matching TRBD2. The J segment lost 2 bases and the V segment lost 3 bases, leaving 6 bases of the junction unmatched. Looked up from germline, CDR1 is DFQATT and CDR2 is SNEGSKA (reference sequence). The CDR3 consists of 14 residues. The CDR3 spells CSASRSGETYEQYF. As DNA, the CDR3 is TGCAGTGCTAGTCGTAGCGGGGAAACCTACGAGCAGTACTTC.

This clone was counted a single time. CDR3: CASSPTVVNYGYTF. CDR3 nucleotides: TGTGCCAGCTCACCGACAGTAGTTAACTATGGCTACACCTTC. This rearrangement joins TRBV18 to TRBJ1-2; possibly TRBD1 for D (5 bases). Trimming removed 3 bases at V and 1 base at J, with 9 bases between. The CDR3 is 14 amino acids. Looked up from germline, CDR1 is KGHSH and CDR2 is LQKENI.

This clone was seen only a few times. The chain couples TRBV24-1 to TRBJ2-1; 13 positions agree with TRBD2. CDR1 is KGHDR and CDR2 is SFDVKD in the germline V gene. This CDR3 has 13 residues. V was pared by 5 bases and J by 11 bases, with 2 bases of the junction left unmatched. Written as DNA, the CDR3 is TGTGCCACCAGTGCCGGGACTAGCGGGAAGCAGTTCTTC. Translating gives CATSAGTSGKQFF.

The V gene is TRBV7-3, the J gene TRBJ1-1, with a weak D call TRBD1 (6 bases). The CDR3 has 16 residues. The germline V gene has CDR1 SGHTA and CDR2 FQGTGA. The V and J ends lost 5 bases and 4 bases respectively, with 20 bases between them. The CDR3 sequence: CASSPPGTRLRTEAFF. CDR3 sequence (DNA): TGTGCCAGCAGCCCTCCTGGGACACGGTTACGCACTGAAGCTTTCTTT.

The sample holds one count of this clone. The chain uses TRBV30 and TRBJ1-5; 8 nucleotides line up with TRBD1. Trimming removed 5 bases from V and 4 bases from J; junction bases left unmatched: 7. The CDR3 consists of 14 residues. Germline loops: CDR1 GTSNPN, CDR2 SVGIG (reference sequence). CDR3 DNA: TGTGCCTGGCCGGGACAGGCGCTGAATCAGCCCCAGCATTTT. Its translation is CAWPGQALNQPQHF.

The chain links TRBV7-9 to TRBJ1-3; a weak D match, TRBD1 (5 bases). Between the trimmed V and J ends, which lost 1 base and 11 bases, there was a span of 15 bases. The CDR3 is 14 residues long. Germline V gives CDR1 SEHNR, CDR2 FQNEAQ (reference sequence). The CDR3 region has the DNA TGTGCCAGCAGCTTAGAGGGGCACTCGGACCCCATATATTTT. Translating gives CASSLEGHSDPIYF.

This clone was recorded once. This chain uses TRBV7-9 with TRBJ2-2, with D possibly matching TRBD1 (6 bases). Germline lookup yields CDR1 SEHNR and CDR2 FQNEAQ (reference sequence). The V end was cut by 3 bases, the J end by 14 bases, with 10 bases between. The CDR3 extends over 11 amino acids. The CDR3 protein is CASSLDRSLFF. The CDR3 nucleotides read TGTGCCAGCAGCTTGGACAGAAGTCTGTTTTTT. Full variable domain (missing parts from reference TRBV7-9 and TRBJ2-2): DTGVSQNPRHKITKRGQNVTFRCDPISEHNRLYWYRQTLGQGPEFLTYFQNEAQLEKSRLLSDRFSAERPKGSFSTLEIQRTEQGDSAMYLCASSLDRSLFFGEGSRLTVL.

The rearrangement links TRBV10-3 to TRBJ1-2, with TRBD1 matching over 7 bases. The length of the CDR3 is 18 residues. V lost 0 bases and J lost 0; bases outside the gene matches: 10. From germline, CDR1 is ENHRY and CDR2 SYGVKD. In nucleotides, the CDR3 is TGTGCCATCAGTGAGTCAGGGACCAGGGGGACCACTAACTATGGCTACACCTTC. It is translated as CAISESGTRGTTNYGYTF.

The rearrangement joins TRBV7-3 to TRBJ2-7, with D possibly matching TRBD1 (5 bases). Germline values: CDR1 SGHTA, CDR2 FQGTGA. Trimming left V 3 bases short and J 4 bases short, with 7 bases between. The CDR3 totals 12 residues. The CDR3 sequence is CASSFPGYEQYF. The CDR3 nucleotides read TGTGCCAGCAGCTTCCCAGGGTACGAGCAGTACTTC.

This chain joins TRBV7-4 and TRBJ2-2, with D tentatively TRBD1 (6 bases). Germline-derived CDR1 and CDR2 are SGHVT and SQSDAQ. CDR3 size: 15 residues. Deletions cut 2 bases from V and 5 bases from J, with 12 bases between. CDR3 nucleotide sequence: TGTGCCAGCAGCTTACCCTCCAGGGGTACCGGGGAGCTGTTTTTT. Translating it yields CASSLPSRGTGELFF.

This clone occurred once. The V gene is TRBV19, the J gene TRBJ1-2, with D unclear. CDR1 is LNHDA and CDR2 is SQIVND in the germline V gene (reference sequence). The germline V and J ends were trimmed by 6 bases and 7 bases, with 15 bases remaining between them. The CDR3 totals 13 residues. The CDR3 coding sequence is TGTGCCAGTAGCCTAGAGAGGGTGGGTGGCTACACCTTC. This translates into CASSLERVGGYTF.

The chain combines TRBV10-3 with TRBJ2-1; 12 bases line up with TRBD2. V shed 8 bases, J shed 7 bases, and the junction held 9 bases outside the gene matches. Per the germline V gene, CDR1 is ENHRY and CDR2 is SYGVKD. The CDR3 sequence is 15 residues long. CDR3 in amino acids: CAIGPSGGAENEQFF. The CDR3 DNA is TGTGCCATCGGTCCTAGCGGGGGGGCGGAGAATGAGCAGTTCTTC.

This clone was seen more than once but under ten times. The V and J genes are TRBV6-5 and TRBJ1-1, with 7 positions matching TRBD1. Unmatched junction bases numbered 4, after V lost 0 bases and J lost 3 bases. The CDR3 extends over 15 amino acids. CDR1 is MNHEY, CDR2 SVGAGI, per germline. The chain's CDR3 is CASSYSPGQYTEAFF. CDR3 nucleotides: TGTGCCAGCAGTTACTCTCCGGGACAGTACACTGAAGCTTTCTTT.

The CDR3 DNA follows: TGTGCCAGCAGCAGGACAGGGGACGGGGCCAACGTCCTGACTTTC. This codes for CASSRTGDGANVLTF. The chain is built from TRBV6-5 and TRBJ2-6, with TRBD1 identical over 9 bases. The junction had 4 bases not matched to a gene; V was cut back by 6 bases and J by 4 bases. This CDR3 is 15 amino acids long. Per germline, CDR1 MNHEY and CDR2 SVGAGI.

J is TRBJ1-6 and V is TRBV5-4; no clear D. This CDR3 region has 12 residues. Trimming shortened V by 4 bases and J by 9 bases, and 8 bases separated the two germline ends. In germline, CDR1 is SGHNT, CDR2 YYREEE (reference sequence). The CDR3 nucleotides are TGTGCCAGCAGCCGGGAGGCTTCACCCCTCCACTTT. Protein product: CASSREASPLHF.

The V and J genes are TRBV20-1 and TRBJ1-1; 8 positions match TRBD1. Germline values: CDR1 DFQATT, CDR2 SNEGSKA (reference sequence). The CDR3 extends over 14 amino acids. V trimming: 3 bases; J trimming: 4 bases; junction bases outside the gene matches: 7. The CDR3 sequence: CSASRNRGSTEAFF. CDR3 sequence (DNA): TGCAGTGCTAGTCGAAACAGGGGGTCCACTGAAGCTTTCTTT.

J is TRBJ1-2 and V is TRBV18; 12 bases line up with TRBD1. CDR1 is KGHSH and CDR2 is LQKENI in the germline V gene. V was clipped by 2 bases and J by 2 bases; unmatched bases: 0. The CDR3 loop spans 15 amino acids. CDR3 sequence: CASSPGTGGNYGYTF. The CDR3, as DNA: TGTGCCAGCTCACCAGGGACAGGGGGCAACTATGGCTACACCTTC.

The chain carries TRBV4-2 and TRBJ2-7, with no clear D. The CDR3 is 14 amino acids. The V end lost 3 bases, the J end lost 3 bases, and 12 bases lay between the germline ends. In germline, CDR1 is LGHNA, CDR2 YNFKEQ. The CDR3 loop reads CASSQSWQDYEQYF. CDR3 DNA sequence: TGTGCCAGCAGCCAGAGTTGGCAGGACTACGAGCAGTACTTC.

The J gene is TRBJ1-5, the V gene TRBV6-1, with 8 bases aligning to TRBD1. Germline V gene data show CDR1 as MNHNS and CDR2 as SASEGT. This CDR3 is 18 amino acids long. The V and J ends lost 6 bases and 0 bases, in that order; junction bases with no gene match: 13. CDR3 region: CASSEQGGKLYSNQPQHF. DNA for the CDR3: TGTGCCAGCAGCGAACAGGGGGGTAAGCTGTATAGCAATCAGCCCCAGCATTTT.